Below, 21 T cell receptor beta chains from the same sample are listed, as sequenced in a study of Ad26.COV2.S vaccination and SARS-CoV-2 variants. The sample's treatment: some 20 received Ad26.COV2.S at low or high dose, single or two shots; several received placebo; per-sample allocation not given. Sampling was done on day 63 after the first vaccine or placebo injection. The data were produced by immunoSEQ multiplex PCR, yet TCRdb's version contains in-frame clones alone and is incomplete. The sample includes about 400,000 clones, over 80% of them seen just once. Here the sequenced sample was peripheral blood, taken in a trial of Ad26.COV2.S vaccine versus placebo. These TCRs come from a person between 18 and 60 years old who received the Ad26.COV2.S COVID-19 vaccine or a placebo.

The rearrangement links TRBV6-6 to TRBJ2-3; 8 positions agree with TRBD2. J gave up 2 bases and V 6 bases, and 10 bases lay outside the gene matches. Germline loops: CDR1 MNHNY, CDR2 SVGAGI (reference sequence). This CDR3 contains 16 residues. CDR3 bases: TGTGCCAGCAGCAACCCCGGCGGGGGGTTCACAGATACGCAGTATTTT. It codes for CASSNPGGGFTDTQYF.

The rearrangement joins TRBV7-2 to TRBJ1-6, with D maybe TRBD1 (6 bases). CDR3 length: 18 residues. Trimming stripped 1 base from V and 0 bases from J, with 13 bases between. The germline gives CDR1 SGHTA, CDR2 FQGNSA. As DNA, the CDR3 is TGTGCCAGCAGCTTAGGACAGGCCATAAGCTCCTATAATTCACCCCTCCACTTT. Translation gives CASSLGQAISSYNSPLHF.

The chain links TRBV27 to TRBJ2-3, with D unclear. The CDR3 runs 15 residues. Germline CDR1 is MNHEY and CDR2 is SMNVEV (reference sequence). The ends were cut back, 2 bases at V and 1 base at J, with 10 bases in the middle. CDR3 nucleotides: TGTGCCAGCAGTTTAACCACGTATCGCACAGATACGCAGTATTTT. Amino acid sequence: CASSLTTYRTDTQYF.

This clone was counted a single time. The chain uses TRBV28 and TRBJ2-2; TRBD2 aligns across 7 bases. The germline V gene has CDR1 MDHEN and CDR2 SYDVKM. The junction had 13 bases not matched to a gene; V was cut back by 4 bases and J by 5 bases. The CDR3 extends over 17 amino acids. The CDR3 is CASSSPSSGEWTGELFF. The CDR3 coding sequence is TGTGCCAGCAGTTCTCCGTCAAGCGGGGAGTGGACCGGGGAGCTGTTTTTT.

The chain links TRBV5-6 to TRBJ1-2; D not resolved. CDR1 is SGHDT, CDR2 YYEEEE, per germline. Trimming shortened V by 3 bases and J by 5 bases, and 14 bases separated the two germline ends. The CDR3 sequence is 14 residues long. The CDR3, as DNA: TGTGCCAGCAGCTCACCGTTTACCTATTATGGCTACACCTTC. This gives the protein CASSSPFTYYGYTF.

This clone was seen only once. CDR3 loop: CASSGSGGAADTQYF. The CDR3 DNA reads as TGTGCCAGCAGTGGAAGCGGGGGGGCAGCAGATACGCAGTATTTT. The chain combines TRBV28 with TRBJ2-3, with 10 positions matching TRBD2. With 5 bases clipped from V and 4 bases from J, the junction kept 6 bases outside the gene matches. Germline V lookup: CDR1 MDHEN, CDR2 SYDVKM. The length of the CDR3 is 15 residues.

J is TRBJ2-2 and V is TRBV12-3 or TRBV12-4; D is unresolved. V dropped 5 bases and J dropped 7 bases, with 5 bases sitting between them. The CDR3 spans 11 residues. For the CDR3, the DNA is TGTGCCAGCAGTCGCAACGGGGAGCTGTTTTTT. Protein sequence: CASSRNGELFF.

CDR3 nucleotides: TGTGCCACCCATGCGGGGGCCTACAATGAGCAGTTCTTC. It encodes CATHAGAYNEQFF. V and J are TRBV15 and TRBJ2-1; 7 bases line up with TRBD2. The CDR3 extends over 13 amino acids. V was clipped by 8 bases and J by 2 bases; unmatched bases: 3. The germline CDR1 and CDR2 sequences are LNHNV and YYDKDF (reference sequence).

The rearrangement joins TRBV30 to TRBJ1-2; D not resolved. Germline CDR1 GTSNPN, CDR2 SVGIG (reference sequence). This CDR3 contains 13 residues. Trimming cost V 0 bases and J 1 base, with 6 bases left between them. For the CDR3, the DNA is TGTGCCTGGAGTGTCCAAATTAACTATGGCTACACCTTC. It encodes CAWSVQINYGYTF.

The chain is built from TRBV4-1 and TRBJ2-5; D is ambiguous. The CDR3 length is 15 residues. CDR1 and CDR2 (germline): MGHRA, YSYEKL. The V and J ends lost 3 bases and 6 bases respectively, with 17 bases between them. CDR3 coding DNA: TGCGCCAGCAGCCAGTGGGAAGGTTTGGTTAAGACCCAGTACTTC. Protein product: CASSQWEGLVKTQYF.

CDR3 coding DNA: TGTGCCAGCAGTTACCTGGGCACCCCAACTAATGAAAAACTGTTTTTT. Its translation is CASSYLGTPTNEKLFF. The chain has TRBV6-6 and TRBJ1-4; unclear D gene. The germline V and J ends were trimmed by 2 bases and 0 bases, with 10 bases remaining between them. Per germline, CDR1 MNHNY and CDR2 SVGAGI (reference sequence). The CDR3 is 16 residues long.

This chain joins TRBV6-6 and TRBJ1-5, with D perhaps TRBD1 (6 bases). V was clipped by 0 bases and J by 1 base, with 10 bases between them. Germline values: CDR1 MNHNY, CDR2 SVGAGI (reference sequence). The CDR3 contains 16 residues. CDR3 in amino acids: CASSYSVDRSNQPQHF. CDR3 coding DNA: TGTGCCAGCAGTTACTCCGTGGACAGAAGCAATCAGCCCCAGCATTTT.

The rearrangement uses TRBV27 and TRBJ2-2; 8 nucleotides match TRBD1. CDR3 length: 14 residues. Germline CDR1 is MNHEY and CDR2 is SMNVEV (reference sequence). Trimming removed 6 bases from V and 8 bases from J; junction bases left unmatched: 8. CDR3: CASSYQGASGELFF. DNA of the CDR3: TGTGCCAGCAGCTACCAGGGGGCGTCGGGGGAGCTGTTTTTT.

This sequence joins TRBV6-1 and TRBJ2-5; possible D gene TRBD1, 6 bases. Germline CDR1 reads MNHNS; CDR2 reads SASEGT. CDR3 length equals 15 residues. Between the trimmed V and J ends, which lost 2 bases and 0 bases, there was a span of 10 bases. CDR3 sequence: CASSESRTDQETQYF. CDR3 nucleotides: TGTGCCAGCAGTGAATCTCGGACAGACCAAGAGACCCAGTACTTC.

V is TRBV19 and J is TRBJ1-2; no firm D call. The germline gives CDR1 LNHDA, CDR2 SQIVND (reference sequence). The V end was cut by 5 bases, the J end by 0 bases, with 10 bases between. This CDR3 has 14 residues. CDR3 residues: CASSPDLANYGYTF. The CDR3 DNA reads TGTGCCAGTAGTCCCGACTTAGCTAACTATGGCTACACCTTC. The full variable domain, in which reference TRBV19 and TRBJ1-2 provide the parts outside the CDR3, is DGGITQSPKYLFRKEGQNVTLSCEQNLNHDAMYWYRQDPGQGLRLIYYSQIVNDFQKGDIAEGYSVSREKKESFPLTVTSAQKNPTAFYLCASSPDLANYGYTFGSGTRLTVV.

The V and J genes are TRBV10-3 and TRBJ2-7; D is unresolved. CDR1 and CDR2 (germline): ENHRY, SYGVKD. The CDR3 totals 15 residues. Trimming removed 0 bases from V and 1 base from J, with 10 bases in between. In DNA, the CDR3 is TGTGCCATCAGTGAGTCGTACTCAGGTTCCTACGAGCAGTACTTC. It codes for CAISESYSGSYEQYF.

This rearrangement joins TRBV27 to TRBJ1-2, with TRBD1 identical over 7 bases. The V gene end was trimmed by 6 bases and the J gene end by 0 bases; junction bases not matched to a gene: 7. The CDR3 runs to 15 residues. CDR1 MNHEY and CDR2 SMNVEV come from the germline V gene (reference sequence). CDR3 amino acids: CASSFLDRANYGYTF. The CDR3 DNA sequence: TGTGCCAGCAGCTTCCTAGACAGGGCTAACTATGGCTACACCTTC.

The J gene is TRBJ2-1, the V gene TRBV7-2; D is uncertain. The CDR3 sequence is 15 residues long. Trimming took off 2 bases at V and 8 bases at J, with 16 bases between the two ends. Germline V gene sequence: CDR1 SGHTA, CDR2 FQGNSA. CDR3 nucleotide sequence: TGTGCCAGCAGCTTATCTCGCGGACCCTTGGATGAGCAGTTCTTC. As protein: CASSLSRGPLDEQFF. The full variable domain, its missing parts supplied by reference TRBV7-2 and TRBJ2-1, is GAGVSQSPSNKVTEKGKDVELRCDPISGHTALYWYRQSLGQGLEFLIYFQGNSAPDKSGLPSDRFSAERTGGSVSTLTIQRTQQEDSAVYLCASSLSRGPLDEQFFGPGTRLTVL.

The genes are TRBV7-2 and TRBJ1-3, with D tentatively TRBD1 (6 bases). This CDR3 region has 15 residues. Germline CDR1 is SGHTA and CDR2 is FQGNSA. V lost 5 bases to trimming and J lost 2 bases, with 13 bases between them. CDR3: CASSEGQGTGNTIYF. The CDR3 region has the DNA TGTGCCAGCAGCGAGGGACAAGGAACTGGAAACACCATATATTTT.

The V and J genes are TRBV5-1 and TRBJ1-4; D not certain. V lost 4 bases to trimming and J lost 7 bases, with 14 bases between them. CDR1 and CDR2 from the germline V gene are SGHRS and YFSETQ. CDR3 length equals 14 residues. The CDR3 nucleotides are TGCGCCAGCAGCCCTTCGACGGGAACTGAAAAACTGTTTTTT. Protein: CASSPSTGTEKLFF.

There are a few counts of this clone. The chain uses TRBV6-1 and TRBJ1-5; D not resolved. V dropped 3 bases and J dropped 5 bases, with 17 bases sitting between them. The CDR3 has 16 residues. The germline CDR1 and CDR2 sequences are MNHNS and SASEGT. The CDR3 loop reads CASSDAGSGVYQPQHF. CDR3 nucleotide sequence: TGTGCCAGCAGTGACGCCGGGTCTGGGGTTTATCAGCCCCAGCATTTT.